A single sample gave rise to the 5 T cell receptor beta chains below, sequenced in a study of shared clonotypes between healthy human individuals. The protocol was immunoSEQ multiplex PCR, while the TCRdb copy is restricted to in-frame clones and leaves out a portion. In the table there are millions of clones, around 90% of which are singletons. Specimen: naive CD4+ T cells sorted from blood. Stated subset: CD45RA+ positively selected. The receptors here all came from a man aged 18 to 35 in good health.

The chain combines TRBV25-1 with TRBJ2-7; D is undetermined. The CDR3 is 13 residues long. Germline V gene sequence: CDR1 MGHDK, CDR2 SYGVNS. Trimming took off 8 bases at V and 1 base at J, with 12 bases between the two ends. The CDR3 bases are TGTGCCAGCTCAAAGGATAGATCCTACGAGCAGTACTTC. It is translated as CASSKDRSYEQYF.

The chain uses TRBV5-1 and TRBJ2-6; D remains unclear. Germline V CDR1 and CDR2: SGHRS, YFSETQ. Trimming cost V 5 bases and J 4 bases, with 10 bases left between them. This CDR3 comprises 14 residues. The CDR3 sequence is CASRRIPGANVLTF. The CDR3 nucleotides read TGCGCCAGCAGGAGGATCCCCGGGGCCAACGTCCTGACTTTC.

As regards this clone: This could be a read error, since a much larger clone is one nucleotide away. Different DNA sequences within this sample yield the same CDR3. This chain links TRBV7-9 with TRBJ1-1; the D is unclear. This CDR3 has 13 residues. The germline CDR1 and CDR2 sequences are SEHNR and FQNEAQ (reference sequence). V was trimmed by 2 bases and J by 1 base, leaving 5 bases between them. CDR3 sequence (DNA): TGTGCCAGCAGCTTACAGCAGAACACTGAAGCTTTCTTT. Protein product: CASSLQQNTEAFF.

The rearrangement joins TRBV21-1 to TRBJ1-2. TRBV21-1 is a documented pseudogene. CDR3 length: 15 amino acids. The chain's CDR3 is CASSMVWWGLHGYTF. In DNA form, the CDR3 reads TGTGCCAGCAGCATGGTTTGGTGGGGATTGCATGGCTACACCTTC.

This chain joins TRBV14 and TRBJ2-7, with D unclear. Deletions cut 5 bases from V and 6 bases from J, with 8 bases between. Per the germline V gene, CDR1 is SGHDN and CDR2 is FVKESK. The CDR3 consists of 11 residues. The CDR3 region has the DNA TGTGCCAGCAGCAAATTCTCCGAGCAGTACTTC. It translates to CASSKFSEQYF.